These 28 T cell receptor beta chains share one sample of origin, sequenced in a study of T cell changes during pregnancy in multiple sclerosis (dated by TCRdb to the late 2010s). The library was prepared using the immunoSEQ multiplex PCR assay. TCRdb provides this immuneACCESS table in a form limited to in-frame rearrangements. Some clones are lacking; in checked studies, under half of them reflect an unresolved V gene, and why the rest are absent is not known. The sample data list about 110,000 clones, and 85% to 95% of these were observed just once. The ten most abundant clones make up around 0.8% of the sample. The sequencing here drew on peripheral blood, taken in the third trimester of pregnancy. The origin of the receptors is a female donor in good health, enrolled as a control in a pregnancy study.

The V gene is TRBV7-2, the J gene TRBJ1-2; 11 bases map to TRBD1. CDR3 length equals 14 residues. Trimming removed 2 bases from V and 8 bases from J; junction bases left unmatched: 4. Germline values: CDR1 SGHTA, CDR2 FQGNSA. CDR3 protein: CASSLSGQGEGYTF. The CDR3 DNA is TGTGCCAGCAGCTTATCGGGACAGGGGGAAGGCTACACCTTC.

The chain uses TRBV7-2 and TRBJ2-5; D call uncertain. The V gene's germline CDR1 is SGHTA and CDR2 FQGNSA. Trimming pared 1 base from V and 5 bases from J, leaving 5 bases between. This CDR3 has 12 amino acids. Here the CDR3 DNA reads TGTGCCAGCAGCTTAGTCAGGGAGACCCAGTACTTC. Its translation is CASSLVRETQYF. Full variable domain (remainder filled in from reference TRBV7-2 and TRBJ2-5): GAGVSQSPSNKVTEKGKDVELRCDPISGHTALYWYRQSLGQGLEFLIYFQGNSAPDKSGLPSDRFSAERTGGSVSTLTIQRTQQEDSAVYLCASSLVRETQYFGPGTRLLVL.

The chain has TRBV7-2 and TRBJ1-3; no clear D. This CDR3 is built from 17 residues. From germline, CDR1 is SGHTA and CDR2 FQGNSA. Trimming stripped 1 base from V and 1 base from J, with 14 bases between. For the CDR3, the DNA is TGTGCCAGCAGCTTAGATTCCGGCCCTAGATCTGGAAACACCATATATTTT. Protein product: CASSLDSGPRSGNTIYF.

V usage is TRBV30 and J usage is TRBJ2-3; TRBD1 agrees at 10 bases. Germline V lookup: CDR1 GTSNPN, CDR2 SVGIG (reference sequence). CDR3 length: 18 residues. The V and J ends lost 1 base and 2 bases, in that order; junction bases with no gene match: 12. The DNA for the CDR3 is TGTGCCTGGAGTGACTCCCTCCGGACAGGGGGAACCACAGATACGCAGTATTTT. This codes for CAWSDSLRTGGTTDTQYF.

The rearrangement joins TRBV10-3 to TRBJ1-2, with D unresolved. The CDR3 extends over 12 amino acids. CDR1 and CDR2 from the germline V gene are ENHRY and SYGVKD. Trimming removed 4 bases from V and 2 bases from J, with 5 bases in between. The CDR3 nucleotides are TGTGCCATCAGTGGGGAGAACTATGGCTACACCTTC. As protein: CAISGENYGYTF.

A remark on this clone: At one end the junction does not follow the germline gene, possibly because of a read error. This chain uses TRBV7-2 with TRBJ1-1; no clear D. Germline CDR1 is SGHTA and CDR2 is FQGNSA. The length of the CDR3 is 14 residues. The CDR3 spells CASSLRGMKTEAFF. The CDR3 nucleotides read TGTGCCAGCAGCTTAAGAGGGATGAAGACTGAAGCTTTCTTT.

The chain carries TRBV6-5 and TRBJ1-5; D is unclear. V was cut by 6 bases and J by 0 bases, with 6 bases left in between. The CDR3 covers 13 residues. The germline CDR1 and CDR2 sequences are MNHEY and SVGAGI. CDR3 protein: CASSQNSNQPQHF. The DNA of the CDR3 is TGTGCCAGCAGCCAGAATAGCAATCAGCCCCAGCATTTT.

The V call is TRBV2, the J call TRBJ1-6, with 8 bases that match TRBD1. Germline CDR1 is SNHLY and CDR2 is FYNNEI. The CDR3 consists of 16 residues. Unmatched junction bases numbered 11, after V lost 7 bases and J lost 6 bases. This CDR3 is CASNDRGERGNSPLHF. The CDR3 DNA reads TGTGCCAGCAACGACAGGGGCGAACGGGGTAATTCACCCCTCCACTTT.

The rearrangement joins TRBV11-2 to TRBJ2-5; 7 nucleotides align to TRBD1. The trim removed 5 bases at V and 2 bases at J, leaving 11 bases unmatched. The CDR3 consists of 16 residues. Germline V CDR1 and CDR2: SGHAT, FQNNGV. CDR3 protein: CASSPPPRTGQETQYF. CDR3 DNA sequence: TGTGCCAGCAGCCCTCCACCGCGGACAGGTCAAGAGACCCAGTACTTC.

This clone was recorded only once. The rearrangement links TRBV11-2 to TRBJ2-3; D remains unclear. This CDR3 contains 12 residues. V lost 3 bases and J lost 4, with 5 bases in between. CDR1 and CDR2 (germline): SGHAT, FQNNGV. CDR3 residues: CASSFKPDTQYF. DNA for the CDR3: TGTGCCAGCAGCTTCAAGCCAGATACGCAGTATTTT.

The chain has TRBV27 and TRBJ2-7, with 9 bases that match TRBD1. V gave up 5 bases and J gave up 3 bases; unmatched junction bases: 5. CDR3 length equals 14 residues. In germline, CDR1 is MNHEY, CDR2 SMNVEV (reference sequence). Here the CDR3 DNA reads TGTGCCAGCAGTCGGACAGGGGCGTACTACGAGCAGTACTTC. Translation gives CASSRTGAYYEQYF.

The chain is built from TRBV7-9 and TRBJ2-3; D gene ambiguous. The CDR3 loop spans 15 amino acids. Germline CDR1 reads SEHNR; CDR2 reads FQNEAQ (reference sequence). The V end lost 1 base, the J end lost 3 bases, and 11 bases lay between the germline ends. The CDR3 reads CASSLGFSWTDTQYF. The CDR3 DNA is TGTGCCAGCAGCTTAGGGTTTAGCTGGACAGATACGCAGTATTTT. The complete variable domain, with remaining parts taken from reference TRBV7-9 and TRBJ2-3, reads DTGVSQNPRHKITKRGQNVTFRCDPISEHNRLYWYRQTLGQGPEFLTYFQNEAQLEKSRLLSDRFSAERPKGSFSTLEIQRTEQGDSAMYLCASSLGFSWTDTQYFGPGTRLTVL.

The rearrangement uses TRBV7-8 and TRBJ1-6; the D gene is possibly TRBD1 (6 bases). Trimming stripped 7 bases from V and 8 bases from J, with 15 bases between. From germline, CDR1 is SGHVS and CDR2 FQNEAQ. This CDR3 is 14 amino acids long. As DNA, the CDR3 is TGTGCCAGCACCATCACAGGGCAATATTCACCCCTCCACTTT. Its translation: CASTITGQYSPLHF.

This chain uses TRBV14 with TRBJ2-7, with TRBD1 matching 7 bases. The V segment lost 0 bases and the J segment 4 bases; nucleotides outside the gene matches: 3. The germline gives CDR1 SGHDN, CDR2 FVKESK. The CDR3 is made up of 14 amino acids. CDR3 nucleotide sequence: TGTGCCAGCAGCCAAGAGGGACAGCGATACGAGCAGTACTTC. It codes for CASSQEGQRYEQYF.

V is TRBV5-5 and J is TRBJ1-6, with 10 bases aligning to TRBD1. Germline trimming cut 4 bases from V and 7 bases from J; bases unmatched to any gene: 2. The CDR3 loop spans 14 amino acids. Germline loops: CDR1 SGHKS, CDR2 YYEKEE (reference sequence). This CDR3 reads CASSPGQGNSPLHF. The DNA for the CDR3 is TGTGCCAGCAGCCCGGGACAGGGGAATTCACCCCTCCACTTT.

The V call is TRBV7-2, the J call TRBJ1-1; 7 nucleotides match TRBD1. V shed 5 bases, J shed 3 bases, and the junction held 6 bases outside the gene matches. CDR1 is SGHTA, CDR2 FQGNSA, per germline. The CDR3 extends over 14 amino acids. The CDR3 coding sequence is TGTGCCAGCAGCACCCAGGGGGGTGACACTGAAGCTTTCTTT. It encodes CASSTQGGDTEAFF.

The chain couples TRBV10-3 to TRBJ1-1, with TRBD1 identical over 7 bases. There are 14 residues in the CDR3. Per germline, CDR1 ENHRY and CDR2 SYGVKD. The CDR3 DNA is TGTGCGGGAGGAGGGGGGACAGAGAACACTGAAGCTTTCTTT. Protein: CAGGGGTENTEAFF.

The chain has TRBV5-4 and TRBJ2-1; tentatively, D is TRBD2 (5 bases). The germline V gene encodes CDR1 SGHNT and CDR2 YYREEE (reference sequence). This CDR3 region has 15 residues. Trimming removed 4 bases at V and 4 bases at J, with 15 bases between. CDR3 sequence reads: CASSPAGTAYNEQFF. CDR3 DNA sequence: TGTGCCAGCAGCCCGGCGGGTACCGCTTACAATGAGCAGTTCTTC.

This rearrangement joins TRBV5-5 to TRBJ2-7; TRBD2 agrees at 8 bases. This CDR3 has 15 amino acids. The ends lost 4 bases at V and 2 bases at J; junction bases unmatched: 8. Looked up from germline, CDR1 is SGHKS and CDR2 is YYEKEE (reference sequence). CDR3 coding DNA: TGTGCCAGCAGCGCCCTAGCGGGCGAACCCTACGAGCAGTACTTC. Its protein product is CASSALAGEPYEQYF.

The V call is TRBV27, the J call TRBJ2-7; 9 bases are shared with TRBD2. V lost 5 bases and J lost 0; bases outside the gene matches: 2. This CDR3 contains 14 residues. Germline lookup yields CDR1 MNHEY and CDR2 SMNVEV (reference sequence). The CDR3 loop reads CASSLAGISYEQYF. As DNA, the CDR3 is TGTGCCAGCAGTCTAGCGGGAATCTCCTACGAGCAGTACTTC.

The chain joins TRBV7-2 to TRBJ2-3; D gene uncertain. Trimming shortened V by 0 bases and J by 2 bases, and 3 bases separated the two germline ends. Germline CDR1 and CDR2: SGHTA and FQGNSA. The CDR3 totals 13 residues. The CDR3 here is CASSLAITDTQYF. The DNA of the CDR3 is TGTGCCAGCAGCTTAGCTATCACAGATACGCAGTATTTT.

This clone was detected only a few times. The CDR3 sequence is CASSLTPSPNYGYTF. CDR3 nucleotide sequence: TGTGCCAGCAGCCTGACTCCTTCCCCTAACTATGGCTACACCTTC. The V gene is TRBV5-6, the J gene TRBJ1-2; D remains ambiguous. The CDR3 runs 15 residues. The V end was cut by 4 bases, the J end by 0 bases, with 13 bases between. Germline V gene data show CDR1 as SGHDT and CDR2 as YYEEEE.

The J gene is TRBJ2-3, the V gene TRBV7-3; 10 bases line up with TRBD1. This CDR3 spans 14 amino acids. Germline V gives CDR1 SGHTA, CDR2 FQGTGA. With V trimmed by 5 bases and J by 6 bases, 5 bases remained unmatched. CDR3 bases: TGTGCCAGCAGCGAAGACAGGGGGCTTGATACGCAGTATTTT. Its protein is CASSEDRGLDTQYF.

This chain uses TRBV9 with TRBJ1-5; 7 nucleotides align to TRBD1. From germline, CDR1 is SGDLS and CDR2 YYNGEE. J lost 5 bases, V lost 3 bases, and 5 bases had no gene match. This CDR3 has 14 residues. CDR3 bases: TGTGCCAGCAGCGCCCAGGGGACAGATCAGCCCCAGCATTTT. It is translated as CASSAQGTDQPQHF. Variable domain in full (rest from reference TRBV9 and TRBJ1-5): DSGVTQTPKHLITATGQRVTLRCSPRSGDLSVYWYQQSLDQGLQFLIQYYNGEERAKGNILERFSAQQFPDLHSELNLSSLELGDSALYFCASSAQGTDQPQHFGDGTRLSIL.

V usage is TRBV29-1 and J usage is TRBJ1-1; D is perhaps TRBD1 (5 bases). Per germline, CDR1 SQVTM and CDR2 ANQGSEA. The CDR3 is 13 amino acids. Trimming stripped 1 base from V and 1 base from J, with 7 bases between. CDR3 protein: CSVEGTQNTEAFF. As DNA, the CDR3 is TGCAGCGTTGAAGGGACACAGAACACTGAAGCTTTCTTT.

The rearrangement joins TRBV7-9 to TRBJ2-2; tentatively, D is TRBD1 (6 bases). Germline V CDR1 and CDR2: SEHNR, FQNEAQ (reference sequence). The CDR3 is 12 amino acids. The V end lost 5 bases, the J end lost 7 bases, and 8 bases lay between the germline ends. The CDR3 bases are TGTGCCAGCAGCAAGGGGGTCGGGGAGCTGTTTTTT. Translation gives CASSKGVGELFF.

V and J are TRBV18 and TRBJ2-6; 7 bases align to TRBD1. This CDR3 comprises 18 residues. The V and J ends lost 3 bases and 0 bases, in that order; junction bases with no gene match: 8. In germline, CDR1 is KGHSH, CDR2 LQKENI. This CDR3 is CASSPTQGSFSGANVLTF. CDR3 nucleotides: TGTGCCAGCTCACCCACACAGGGGTCCTTCTCTGGGGCCAACGTCCTGACTTTC.

This chain uses TRBV5-4 with TRBJ2-2; D is possibly TRBD1 (6 bases). The germline V gene encodes CDR1 SGHNT and CDR2 YYREEE (reference sequence). The V gene lost 4 bases and the J gene lost 3 bases, with 16 bases spanning the gap. The CDR3 runs to 16 residues. CDR3 sequence: CASSHVRGLDTGELFF. CDR3 coding DNA: TGTGCCAGCAGCCACGTCAGGGGTTTGGACACCGGGGAGCTGTTTTTT. The variable domain in full, completed from reference TRBV5-4 and TRBJ2-2, reads ETGVTQSPTHLIKTRGQQVTLRCSSQSGHNTVSWYQQALGQGPQFIFQYYREEENGRGNFPPRFSGLQFPNYSSELNVNALELDDSALYLCASSHVRGLDTGELFFGEGSRLTVL.